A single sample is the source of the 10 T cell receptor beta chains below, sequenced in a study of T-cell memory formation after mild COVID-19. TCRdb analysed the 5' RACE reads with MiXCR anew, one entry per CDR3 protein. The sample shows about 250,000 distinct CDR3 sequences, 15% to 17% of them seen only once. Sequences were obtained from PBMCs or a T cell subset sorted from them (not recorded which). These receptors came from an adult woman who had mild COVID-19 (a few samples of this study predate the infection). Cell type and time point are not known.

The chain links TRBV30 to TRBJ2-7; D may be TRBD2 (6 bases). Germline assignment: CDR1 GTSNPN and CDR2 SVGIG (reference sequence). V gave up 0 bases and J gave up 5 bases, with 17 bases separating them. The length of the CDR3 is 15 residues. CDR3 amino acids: CAWSVWRGGPNEQYF. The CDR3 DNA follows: TGTGCCTGGAGTGTATGGCGGGGAGGTCCCAACGAGCAGTACTTC. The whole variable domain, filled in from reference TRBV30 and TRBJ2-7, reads SQTIHQWPATLVQPVGSPLSLECTVEGTSNPNLYWYRQAAGRGLQLLFYSVGIGQISSEVPQNLSASRPQDRQFILSSKKLLLSDSGFYLCAWSVWRGGPNEQYFGPGTRLTVT.

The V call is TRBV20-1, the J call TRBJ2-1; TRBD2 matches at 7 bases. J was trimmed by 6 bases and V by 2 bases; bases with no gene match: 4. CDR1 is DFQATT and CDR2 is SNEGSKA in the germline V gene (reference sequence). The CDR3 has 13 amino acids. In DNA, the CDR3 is TGCAGTGCTAGAAGTCCTAGCGGCAATGAGCAGTTCTTC. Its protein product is CSARSPSGNEQFF.

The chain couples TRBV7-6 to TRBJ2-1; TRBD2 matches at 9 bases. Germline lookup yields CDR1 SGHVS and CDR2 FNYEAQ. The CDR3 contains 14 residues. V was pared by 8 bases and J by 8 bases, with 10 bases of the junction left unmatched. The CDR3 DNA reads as TGTGCCAGCGCTCTAGCGGGAACTCGCCATGAGCAGTTCTTC. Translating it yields CASALAGTRHEQFF.

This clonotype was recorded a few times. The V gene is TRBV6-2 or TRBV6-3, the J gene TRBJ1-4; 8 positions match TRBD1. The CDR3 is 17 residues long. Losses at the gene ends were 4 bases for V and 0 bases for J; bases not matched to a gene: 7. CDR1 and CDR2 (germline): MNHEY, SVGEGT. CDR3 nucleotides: TGTGCCAGCAGTTTCCCACGGGACAGGTCAACTAATGAAAAACTGTTTTTT. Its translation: CASSFPRDRSTNEKLFF.

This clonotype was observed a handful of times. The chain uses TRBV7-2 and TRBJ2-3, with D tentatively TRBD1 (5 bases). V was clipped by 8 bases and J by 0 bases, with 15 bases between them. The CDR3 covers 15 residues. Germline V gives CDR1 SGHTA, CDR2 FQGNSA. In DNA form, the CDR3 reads TGTGCCAGCGGGGCTTCGTACTCTAGCACAGATACGCAGTATTTT. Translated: CASGASYSSTDTQYF.

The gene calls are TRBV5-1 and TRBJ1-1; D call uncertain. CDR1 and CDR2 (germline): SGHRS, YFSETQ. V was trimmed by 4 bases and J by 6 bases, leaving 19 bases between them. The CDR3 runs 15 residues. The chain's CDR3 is CASSLDGRVGAEAFF. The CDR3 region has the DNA TGCGCCAGCAGCCTGGACGGGCGGGTCGGAGCTGAAGCTTTCTTT.

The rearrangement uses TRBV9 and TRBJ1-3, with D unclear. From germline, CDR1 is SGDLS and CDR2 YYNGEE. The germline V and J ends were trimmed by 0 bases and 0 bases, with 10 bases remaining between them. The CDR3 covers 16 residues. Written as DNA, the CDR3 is TGTGCCAGCAGCGTAGGAGGGAGTAACTCTGGAAACACCATATATTTT. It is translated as CASSVGGSNSGNTIYF.

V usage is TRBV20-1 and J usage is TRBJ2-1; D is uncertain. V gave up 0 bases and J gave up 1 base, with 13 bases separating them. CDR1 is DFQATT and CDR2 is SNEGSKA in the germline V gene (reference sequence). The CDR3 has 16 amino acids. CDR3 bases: TGCAGTGCTAGAGATGGGTTTTGGGGATCCTACAATGAGCAGTTCTTC. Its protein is CSARDGFWGSYNEQFF.

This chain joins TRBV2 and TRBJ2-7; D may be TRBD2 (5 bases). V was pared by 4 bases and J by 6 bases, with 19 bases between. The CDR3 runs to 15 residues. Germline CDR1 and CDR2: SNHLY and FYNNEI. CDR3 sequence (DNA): TGTGCCAGCAGTGTTCTAAACCTCTCTGGAGGCGAGCAGTACTTC. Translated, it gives CASSVLNLSGGEQYF.

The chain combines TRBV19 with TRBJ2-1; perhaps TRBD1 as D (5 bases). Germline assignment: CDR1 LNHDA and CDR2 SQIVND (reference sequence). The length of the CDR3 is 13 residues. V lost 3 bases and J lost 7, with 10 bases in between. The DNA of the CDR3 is TGTGCCAGTAGTATTATGGGGCCTAATGAGCAGTTCTTC. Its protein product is CASSIMGPNEQFF.